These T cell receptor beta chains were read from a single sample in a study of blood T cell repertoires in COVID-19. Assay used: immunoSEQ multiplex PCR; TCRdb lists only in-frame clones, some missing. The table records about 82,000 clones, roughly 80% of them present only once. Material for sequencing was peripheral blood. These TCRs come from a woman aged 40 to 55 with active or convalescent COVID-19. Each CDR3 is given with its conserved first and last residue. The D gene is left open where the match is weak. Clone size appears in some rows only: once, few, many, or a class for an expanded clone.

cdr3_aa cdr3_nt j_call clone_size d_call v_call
CASSLSGGQGPGSYGYTF TGTGCCAGCAGTTTATCGGGGGGACAGGGTCCTGGGAGCTATGGCTACACCTTC TRBJ1-2 - TRBD1 TRBV28
CASSHQTGGQETQYF TGCGCCAGCAGCCATCAAACCGGGGGGCAAGAGACCCAGTACTTC TRBJ2-5 few TRBD2 TRBV4-1
CASSNYRDRGNTGELFF TGTGCCAGCAGCAACTACCGGGACAGGGGGAACACCGGGGAGCTGTTTTTT TRBJ2-2 many - TRBV21-1
CATSAANPGPQHF TGTGCCACCTCGGCGGCAAACCCGGGGCCCCAGCATTTT TRBJ1-5 - - TRBV24-1
CARSLGGVISGANVLTF TGTGCCAGAAGCTTGGGGGGAGTCATCTCTGGGGCCAACGTCCTGACTTTC TRBJ2-6 - - TRBV5-3
CASSPLQSKLFF TGTGCCAGCAGCCCCCTGCAGTCAAAACTGTTTTTT TRBJ1-4 - - TRBV7-9
CASSPSPGYEQYF TGTGCCAGCAGCCCATCTCCCGGCTACGAGCAGTACTTC TRBJ2-7 few - TRBV7-2
CASSLGDRVRETQYF TGCGCCAGCAGCTTGGGGGACAGGGTGCGAGAGACCCAGTACTTC TRBJ2-5 - TRBD1 TRBV5-1
CASILAGVGETQYF TGTGCCAGCATATTGGCGGGAGTGGGAGAGACCCAGTACTTC TRBJ2-5 - TRBD2 TRBV6-5
CASSHRGLADNEQFF TGTGCCAGCAGCCACAGGGGGCTAGCGGACAATGAGCAGTTCTTC TRBJ2-1 few TRBD1 TRBV5-4
CSASSLGPSGEQYF TGCAGTGCTAGTAGCCTGGGGCCTTCGGGCGAGCAGTACTTC TRBJ2-7 - - TRBV20-1
CASSLSPPWAGIYNEQFF TGTGCCAGCAGTTTATCCCCCCCCTGGGCGGGAATTTACAATGAGCAGTTCTTC TRBJ2-1 - - TRBV27
CASSAGRTGGSTGELFF TGTGCCAGCAGCGCCGGGCGGACAGGGGGATCCACCGGGGAGCTGTTTTTT TRBJ2-2 - TRBD1 TRBV7-6
CASSLPGAGSEQYF TGTGCCAGCAGCTTGCCCGGGGCCGGGAGCGAGCAGTACTTC TRBJ2-7 - - TRBV11-2
CASSQNSGVYEQYF TGCGCCAGCAGCCAAAATTCAGGGGTCTACGAGCAGTACTTC TRBJ2-7 - - TRBV4-1
CASSGASGGTGELFF TGTGCCAGCAGTGGGGCTAGCGGCGGCACCGGGGAGCTGTTTTTT TRBJ2-2 - TRBD2 TRBV2
CATRTPGLAGGPSYNEQFF TGTGCCACCAGGACCCCGGGGCTAGCGGGGGGGCCATCCTACAATGAGCAGTTCTTC TRBJ2-1 - TRBD2 TRBV24-1
CASSMGQNNEQFF TGTGCCAGCAGCATGGGACAAAACAATGAGCAGTTCTTC TRBJ2-1 - - TRBV3-1/TRBV3-2
CASSLEGGNQPQHF TGCGCCAGCAGCTTGGAGGGGGGCAATCAGCCCCAGCATTTT TRBJ1-5 few - TRBV5-1
CASSTRGQGLPPLHF TGTGCCAGCAGCACGAGGGGACAGGGGCTCCCACCCCTCCACTTT TRBJ1-6 - TRBD1 TRBV11-1
CASSRSLSSSYNEQFF TGTGCCAGCAGCAGGAGCCTTTCAAGCTCCTACAATGAGCAGTTCTTC TRBJ2-1 - - TRBV7-9
CATSREGGQPQHF TGTGCCACCAGCAGAGAAGGGGGTCAGCCCCAGCATTTT TRBJ1-5 - - TRBV15
CASSPWTGAGQPQHF TGTGCCAGCAGTCCCTGGACAGGGGCAGGTCAGCCCCAGCATTTT TRBJ1-5 - TRBD1 TRBV6-5
CASSPGQWTQPQHF TGTGCCAGCAGTCCGGGACAGTGGACTCAGCCCCAGCATTTT TRBJ1-5 - TRBD1 TRBV6-5
CASSPPGRATGELFF TGTGCCAGCTCACCACCGGGCAGGGCTACCGGGGAGCTGTTTTTT TRBJ2-2 - - TRBV18
CASSPQGDTEAFF TGTGCCAGCTCACCACAGGGAGACACTGAAGCTTTCTTT TRBJ1-1 - - TRBV18
CASSRGGGEKLFF TGTGCCAGCTCACGCGGGGGCGGCGAAAAACTGTTTTTT TRBJ1-4 - - TRBV18
CASSYSGSYEQYF TGTGCCAGCAGTTACTCCGGGTCCTACGAGCAGTACTTC TRBJ2-7 - - TRBV6-2/TRBV6-3
CASRPGGQPQHF TGTGCCAGCAGGCCGGGGGGACAGCCCCAGCATTTT TRBJ1-5 - - TRBV6-5
CASSQERSGGGSAYNEQFF TGCGCCAGCAGCCAAGAGAGGTCAGGGGGCGGATCGGCCTACAATGAGCAGTTCTTC TRBJ2-1 - TRBD1 TRBV4-3
CASIAGTFSYNEQFF TGTGCCAGCATCGCCGGGACTTTCTCCTACAATGAGCAGTTCTTC TRBJ2-1 once - TRBV6-5
CASSQELNSQQFF TGTGCCAGCAGCCAAGAGTTGAATAGCCAGCAGTTCTTC TRBJ2-1 few - TRBV4-2
CASSPGTGVSETQYF TGTGCCAGCAGTCCCGGGACAGGGGTTTCGGAGACCCAGTACTTC TRBJ2-5 - TRBD1 TRBV6-5
CASSPGGVENTEAFF TGTGCCAGCAGCCCGGGGGGCGTTGAGAACACTGAAGCTTTCTTT TRBJ1-1 - - TRBV7-9
CAISASSRGLVSEQYF TGTGCCATCAGTGCCTCCTCTAGGGGACTAGTGAGCGAGCAGTACTTC TRBJ2-7 - TRBD2 TRBV10-3
CASSLGGLYGYTF TGTGCCAGCAGCTTAGGGGGGCTCTATGGCTACACCTTC TRBJ1-2 - - TRBV11-2
CASSLYAVSYEQYF TGTGCCAGCAGTTTATATGCAGTATCCTACGAGCAGTACTTC TRBJ2-7 - - TRBV28
CASSYNRDIQSNQPQHF TGTGCCAGCAGTTACAATCGAGACATTCAGAGCAATCAGCCCCAGCATTTT TRBJ1-5 - - TRBV6-2/TRBV6-3
CASSSNGGNEQFF TGTGCCAGCAGTTCTAACGGTGGCAATGAGCAGTTCTTC TRBJ2-1 - - TRBV6-2/TRBV6-3
CASSSQGRNYGYTF TGTGCCAGCAGCTCCCAGGGGAGAAACTATGGCTACACCTTC TRBJ1-2 - - TRBV5-4
CASSTTTGGNEQFF TGTGCCAGCAGTACGACGACAGGGGGCAATGAGCAGTTCTTC TRBJ2-1 - TRBD1 TRBV6-2/TRBV6-3
CASSPRPGLDTEAFF TGTGCCAGCAGTCCCCGCCCGGGGTTGGACACTGAAGCTTTCTTT TRBJ1-1 - - TRBV5-5
CASSLEGPSNYGYTF TGTGCCAGCAGCTTAGAGGGGCCATCAAACTATGGCTACACCTTC TRBJ1-2 - - TRBV7-9
CASSSRGSTEAFF TGTGCCAGCAGCTCGAGGGGGTCCACTGAAGCTTTCTTT TRBJ1-1 - - TRBV7-2
CASSLAGTGTSNYGYTF TGTGCCAGCAGCTTAGCAGGGACAGGGACTTCTAACTATGGCTACACCTTC TRBJ1-2 - TRBD1 TRBV11-2
CASSWDFQSLYF TGTGCCAGCAGTTGGGACTTTCAGAGTCTGTACTTC TRBJ2-7 - - TRBV2
CASSLTGRQPQHF TGTGCCAGCAGTTTGACAGGCCGGCAGCCCCAGCATTTT TRBJ1-5 once - TRBV12-3/TRBV12-4
CASSFPHTDTQYF TGTGCCAGCAGCTTTCCCCACACAGATACGCAGTATTTT TRBJ2-3 - - TRBV5-4